The clone carrying this TCR beta chain was seen a single time. Libraries were prepared by immunoSEQ multiplex PCR; TCRdb keeps only in-frame clonotypes and omits some of them. The sample records 90,000 to 110,000 clones, around 87% being singletons. This sample's time point: after dendritic cell vaccination, including at tumor progression/relapse. The data derive from a study of glioma-infiltrating T cells after dendritic cell vaccination. V shed 5 bases and J 6 bases; nucleotides not matched to a gene: 6. Germline V gene sequence: CDR1 MNHEY, CDR2 SVGAGI. The CDR3 covers 15 residues. This specimen was blood, taken after dendritic cell vaccination. This TCR derives from a human donor with glioblastoma. V usage is TRBV6-5 and J usage is TRBJ1-4; 10 bases agree with TRBD1. As DNA, the CDR3 is TGTGCCAGCAGTACCTTCGGGACAGGGGATGAAAAACTGTTTTTT. Its protein is CASSTFGTGDEKLFF.